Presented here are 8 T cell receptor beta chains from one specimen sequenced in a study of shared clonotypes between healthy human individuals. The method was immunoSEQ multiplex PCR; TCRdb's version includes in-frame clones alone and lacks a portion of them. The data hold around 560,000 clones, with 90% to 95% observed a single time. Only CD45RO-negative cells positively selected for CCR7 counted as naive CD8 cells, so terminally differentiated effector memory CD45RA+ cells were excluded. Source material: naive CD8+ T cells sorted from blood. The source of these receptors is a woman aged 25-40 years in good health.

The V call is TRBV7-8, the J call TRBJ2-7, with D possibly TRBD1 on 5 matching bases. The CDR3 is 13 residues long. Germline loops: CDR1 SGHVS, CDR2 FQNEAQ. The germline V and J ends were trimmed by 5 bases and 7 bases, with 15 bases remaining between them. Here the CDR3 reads CASSPQGLLEQYF. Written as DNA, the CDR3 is TGTGCCAGCAGCCCTCAGGGTTTACTGGAGCAGTACTTC.

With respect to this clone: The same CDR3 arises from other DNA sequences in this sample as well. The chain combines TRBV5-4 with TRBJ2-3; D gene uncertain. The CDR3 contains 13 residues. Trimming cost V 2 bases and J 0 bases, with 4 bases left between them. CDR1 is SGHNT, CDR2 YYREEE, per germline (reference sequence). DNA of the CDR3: TGTGCCAGCAGCTTAGATAGCACAGATACGCAGTATTTT. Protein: CASSLDSTDTQYF.

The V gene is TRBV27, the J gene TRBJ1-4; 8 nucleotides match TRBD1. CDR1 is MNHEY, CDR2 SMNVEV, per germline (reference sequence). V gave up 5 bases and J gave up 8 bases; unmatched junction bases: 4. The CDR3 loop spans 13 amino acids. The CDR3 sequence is CASSAGGGEKLFF. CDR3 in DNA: TGTGCCAGCAGTGCAGGGGGCGGAGAAAAACTGTTTTTT.

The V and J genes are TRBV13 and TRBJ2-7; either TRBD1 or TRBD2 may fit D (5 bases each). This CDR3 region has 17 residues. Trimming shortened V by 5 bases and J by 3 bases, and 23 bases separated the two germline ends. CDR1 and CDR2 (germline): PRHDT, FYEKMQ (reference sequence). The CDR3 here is CASSPRGAGRANYEQYF. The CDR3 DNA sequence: TGTGCCAGCAGCCCGAGGGGTGCAGGGCGCGCGAACTACGAGCAGTACTTC.

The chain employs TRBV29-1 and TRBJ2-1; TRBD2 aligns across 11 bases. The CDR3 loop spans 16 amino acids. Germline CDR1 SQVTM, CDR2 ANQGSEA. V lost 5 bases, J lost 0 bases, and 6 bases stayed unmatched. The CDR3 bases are TGCAGCGTTAGGGGACTAGCGGTAAGCTCCTACAATGAGCAGTTCTTC. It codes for CSVRGLAVSSYNEQFF.

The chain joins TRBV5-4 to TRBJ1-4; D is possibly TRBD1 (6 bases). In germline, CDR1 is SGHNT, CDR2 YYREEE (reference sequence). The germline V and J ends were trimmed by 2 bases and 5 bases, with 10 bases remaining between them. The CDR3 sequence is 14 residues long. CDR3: CASSFAGGNEKLFF. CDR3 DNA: TGTGCCAGCAGCTTTGCGGGGGGCAATGAAAAACTGTTTTTT. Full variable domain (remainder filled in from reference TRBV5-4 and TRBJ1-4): ETGVTQSPTHLIKTRGQQVTLRCSSQSGHNTVSWYQQALGQGPQFIFQYYREEENGRGNFPPRFSGLQFPNYSSELNVNALELDDSALYLCASSFAGGNEKLFFGSGTQLSVL.

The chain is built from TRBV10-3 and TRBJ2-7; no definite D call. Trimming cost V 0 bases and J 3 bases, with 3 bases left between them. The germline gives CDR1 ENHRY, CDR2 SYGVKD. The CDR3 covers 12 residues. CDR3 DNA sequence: TGTGCCATCAGTGAGTCGAACTACGAGCAGTACTTC. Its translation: CAISESNYEQYF.

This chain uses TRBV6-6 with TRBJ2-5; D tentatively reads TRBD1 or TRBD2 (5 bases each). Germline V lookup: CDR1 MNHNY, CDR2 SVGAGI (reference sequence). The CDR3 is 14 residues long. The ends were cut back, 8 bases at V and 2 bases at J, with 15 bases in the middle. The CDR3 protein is CASRRGRYQETQYF. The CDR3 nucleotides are TGTGCCAGCCGCCGGGGCAGGTATCAAGAGACCCAGTACTTC.